This T cell receptor (beta chain) was recovered during a study of spatial heterogeneity in lung cancer. Study context: Where they were available, follow-up PBMC samples were sequenced, at a median of about 22 months after resection. Beta-chain sequences consistently outnumbered alpha-chain sequences in detection. The average appearance count of each unique TCR and UMI combination in raw reads was more than 9.5.

TCRdb ran MiXCR on the 5' RACE reads and lists one entry per CDR3 protein. The sample includes tens of thousands of distinct CDR3 sequences, approximately 19% of them seen just once. This clonotype came up a few times. The CDR3 sequence is 15 residues long. The ends lost 5 bases at V and 7 bases at J; junction bases unmatched: 8. Per germline, CDR1 MNHEY and CDR2 SVGEGT. The sample's time point: blood at routine non-recurrence follow-up after resection. From tumor, nontumor lung or frozen PBMC, whole RNA was taken unsorted for sequencing. The chain joins TRBV6-2 or TRBV6-3 to TRBJ2-1; 10 bases align to TRBD2. This clonotype was obtained from a male donor with early-stage non-small cell lung cancer. This sample comprised PBMCs, obtained at follow-up. This chain's CDR3 is CASSPSGRSLNEQFF. The DNA of the CDR3 is TGTGCCAGCAGTCCTAGCGGGAGAAGCCTAAATGAGCAGTTCTTC.